This T cell receptor (beta chain) comes out of a study of CD8 T cells in Susac syndrome. Random hexamers served to reverse transcribe roughly 0.5 to 1 ug RNA. Across 54 Vbeta and 13 Jbeta, TCR beta CDR3 was amplified with immunoSEQ multiplex PCR. TCRdb itself ran the immunoSEQ multiplex PCR reads through MiXCR, one entry per CDR3 protein. This sample carries about 140,000 distinct CDR3 sequences, approximately 95% of them seen once, and the ten largest clones take over 0.095%. CD8+ and CD4+ blood T cells underwent TCR beta sequencing. Those who served as multiple sclerosis controls were treatment-naive patients with stable or active relapsing-remitting disease. Bulk CD8+ and CD4+ cells came from magnetic negative isolation; CD8+ TEMRA by FACS. The sequence was collected from a human donor with multiple sclerosis. The source material was CD4+ T cells from PBMCs.

CDR3 coding DNA: TGTGCCAGCAGCGGGGACACTTCAACTAATGAAAAACTGTTTTTT. Its protein is CASSGDTSTNEKLFF. The rearrangement links TRBV9 to TRBJ1-4; tentative D call: TRBD1 (6 bases). Germline V CDR1 and CDR2: SGDLS, YYNGEE. The CDR3 loop spans 15 amino acids. V was trimmed by 3 bases and J by 0 bases, leaving 9 bases between them.